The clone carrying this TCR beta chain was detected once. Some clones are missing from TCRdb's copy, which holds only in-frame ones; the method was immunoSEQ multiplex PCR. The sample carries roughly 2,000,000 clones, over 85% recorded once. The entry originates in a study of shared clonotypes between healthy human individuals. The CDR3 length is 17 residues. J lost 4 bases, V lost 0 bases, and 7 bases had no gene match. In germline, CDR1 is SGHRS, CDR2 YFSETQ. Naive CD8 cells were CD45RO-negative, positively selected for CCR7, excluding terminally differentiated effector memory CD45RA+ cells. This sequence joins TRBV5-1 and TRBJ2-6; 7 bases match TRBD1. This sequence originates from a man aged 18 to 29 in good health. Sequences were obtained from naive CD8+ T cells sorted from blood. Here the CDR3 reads CASSLEIGGYGANVLTF. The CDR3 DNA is TGCGCCAGCAGCTTGGAGATAGGGGGCTACGGGGCCAACGTCCTGACTTTC.